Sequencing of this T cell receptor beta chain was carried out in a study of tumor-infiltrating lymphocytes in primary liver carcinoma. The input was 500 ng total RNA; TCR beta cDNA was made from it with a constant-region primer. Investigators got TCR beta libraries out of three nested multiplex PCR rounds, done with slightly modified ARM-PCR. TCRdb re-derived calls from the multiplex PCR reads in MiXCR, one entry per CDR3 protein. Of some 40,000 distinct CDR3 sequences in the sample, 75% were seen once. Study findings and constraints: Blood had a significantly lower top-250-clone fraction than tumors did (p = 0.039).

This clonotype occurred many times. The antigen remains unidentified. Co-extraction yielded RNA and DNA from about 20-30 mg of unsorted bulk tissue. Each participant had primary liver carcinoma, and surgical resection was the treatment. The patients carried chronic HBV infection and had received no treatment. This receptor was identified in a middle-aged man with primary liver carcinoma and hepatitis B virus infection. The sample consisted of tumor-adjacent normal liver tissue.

The DNA for the CDR3 is TGTGCCAGCAGCTTTGGAGATACGCAGTATTTT. It specifies CASSFGDTQYF. The chain has TRBV5-5 and TRBJ2-3, with no clear D. The CDR3 is 11 amino acids. V was shortened by 2 bases and J by 5 bases, with 3 bases between the two germline ends. Germline assignment: CDR1 SGHKS and CDR2 YYEKEE (reference sequence).